The TCR beta chain described here comes from a study of monozygotic twins with inflammatory bowel disease. Nested PCRs (about 15 and 9 cycles, two total) were applied to TCRalpha and TCRbeta cDNA. Following a re-call of the 5' RACE reads, TCRdb has one entry per CDR3 protein and lacks DNA. The sample's table shows about 160,000 distinct CDR3 sequences. The template was total RNA from whole blood, with no T cell sorting. The CDR3 consists of 14 residues. The germline CDR1 and CDR2 sequences are SGHTA and FQGTGA. This sequence was found in a human donor with ulcerative colitis or Crohn's disease, or a healthy co-twin of an affected twin (not recorded which). Sequencing was carried out using blood. The genes are TRBV7-3 and TRBJ2-3; checking the TCRdb D call of TRBD1 is not possible without DNA. The CDR3 protein is CASSLGTLTDTQYF.